This is a list of T cell receptor beta chains from one sample in a study of blood T cell repertoires in COVID-19. Libraries were prepared by immunoSEQ multiplex PCR; TCRdb keeps only in-frame clonotypes and omits some of them. The table records more than 85,000 clones, roughly 85% of them present only once. The sequenced sample consisted of peripheral blood. Source of these receptors: a man aged 65-85 years with acute or convalescent COVID-19. Both conserved end residues are part of each CDR3. The order of the fields is CDR3 length, V gene, D gene, J gene, clone size, CDR3 DNA, CDR3 protein. A D gene is named only where the DNA matches it firmly. Expanded clones are given a class, and other clones once, few, many or no size at all.

13	TRBV30	TRBD1	TRBJ1-3	-	TGTGCCACCAAGACAGGGGGAGCGAACACCATATATTTT	CATKTGGANTIYF
15	TRBV2	-	TRBJ2-3	-	TGTGCCAGCAGTGAAGTCAGGGGGGGCACAGATACGCAGTATTTT	CASSEVRGGTDTQYF
16	TRBV5-1	-	TRBJ2-5	once	TGCGCCAGCAGCTTGGGCCCCGGGACCGGGGGAGAGACCCAGTACTTC	CASSLGPGTGGETQYF
14	TRBV5-1	-	TRBJ1-2	-	TGCGCCAGCAGCCCTGAGGCTGGGCGGGGTGGCTACACCTTC	CASSPEAGRGGYTF
13	TRBV6-1	-	TRBJ1-2	-	TGTGCCAGCAGTGAAGGCCACCCGGGTGGCTACACCTTC	CASSEGHPGGYTF
15	TRBV2	TRBD1	TRBJ1-2	-	TGTGCCAGCAGCATAAAAGGACAGGGGGGCTATGGCTACACCTTC	CASSIKGQGGYGYTF
12	TRBV12-3/TRBV12-4	-	TRBJ1-1	-	TGTGCCAGCAGTTTAGCGCAGGGTGAAGCTTTCTTT	CASSLAQGEAFF
15	TRBV19	TRBD2	TRBJ2-5	-	TGTGCCAGTAGTCCAGTAGCGGGGGCGACCGGGACCCAGTACTTC	CASSPVAGATGTQYF
15	TRBV10-2	-	TRBJ1-5	-	TGCGCCAGCAGCCCGACAGTAAATAGCAATCAGCCCCAGCATTTT	CASSPTVNSNQPQHF
13	TRBV10-1	TRBD2	TRBJ2-1	-	TGCGCCAGCTCCCCTAGCGGGGGGGATACCCAGTTCTTC	CASSPSGGDTQFF
14	TRBV7-9	-	TRBJ2-7	-	TGTGCCAGCAGCTTCGATGGGGCAGGGTACGAGCAGTACTTC	CASSFDGAGYEQYF
15	TRBV6-2/TRBV6-3	-	TRBJ2-7	-	TGTGCCAGCAGTTCCCCTGTGGCAGGGCTCAACGAGCAGTACTTC	CASSSPVAGLNEQYF
21	TRBV24-1	TRBD1	TRBJ1-1	-	TGTGCCACCAGTGATCCAGAGACAGGGCACGGTTCGCGGGCAAGTAACACTGAAGCTTTCTTT	CATSDPETGHGSRASNTEAFF
15	TRBV2	-	TRBJ1-2	-	TGTGCCAGCAGTCCTACAAGGGGAGGTTTCTATGGCTACACCTTC	CASSPTRGGFYGYTF
14	TRBV5-1	TRBD1	TRBJ1-5	-	TGCGCCAGCAGCCTACGACAGGGGGATCAGCCCCAGCATTTT	CASSLRQGDQPQHF
14	TRBV6-6	-	TRBJ2-2	-	TGTGCCAGCCGAGCGGCAGTGAACACCGGGGAGCTGTTTTTT	CASRAAVNTGELFF
14	TRBV11-2	TRBD1	TRBJ2-2	-	TGTGCCAGCAGCTCGGACAGGTGGTCCGGGGAGCTGTTTTTT	CASSSDRWSGELFF
13	TRBV19	TRBD1	TRBJ1-1	once	TGTGCCAGTAGTATGGACAGGGCTGAGGGTGCTTTCTTT	CASSMDRAEGAFF
14	TRBV7-2	-	TRBJ2-7	-	TGTGCCAGCAGCTTTCCGGGTGAAGGCTACGAGCAGTACTTC	CASSFPGEGYEQYF
14	TRBV7-9	-	TRBJ1-5	-	TGTGCCAGCAGCGGAGGACGGAACAATCAGCCCCAGCATTTT	CASSGGRNNQPQHF
12	TRBV9	-	TRBJ1-1	-	TGTGCCAGCACCGGGGGTAACACTGAAGCTTTCTTT	CASTGGNTEAFF
12	TRBV28	-	TRBJ1-5	-	TGTGCCAGCAGATCCGGGGATCAGCCCCAGCATTTT	CASRSGDQPQHF
15	TRBV6-2/TRBV6-3	TRBD2	TRBJ2-5	-	TGTGCCAGCAGTTCCGCCACTAGCGGTCAAGAGACCCAGTACTTC	CASSSATSGQETQYF